A single sample is the source of the 29 T cell receptor beta chains below, sequenced in a study of CD8 T cells in Susac syndrome. Roughly 0.45 to 1 ug RNA was reverse transcribed with random hexamers. TCRdb re-called the immunoSEQ multiplex PCR reads through MiXCR, storing one row per CDR3 protein. The sample gives more than 100,000 distinct CDR3 sequences, about 95% of which show up once; roughly 0.13% is in the top ten. The sequencing input was CD4+ T cells from PBMCs. Every receptor here comes from a human donor in good health.

The CDR3 region is CSVEDHLGWSTEAFF. The CDR3, as DNA: TGCAGCGTTGAAGATCATCTGGGGTGGAGCACTGAAGCTTTCTTT. The chain recombines TRBV29-1 with TRBJ1-1; D is undetermined. The V and J ends lost 0 bases and 4 bases respectively, with 15 bases between them. From germline, CDR1 is SQVTM and CDR2 ANQGSEA. The CDR3 is made up of 15 amino acids. The full variable domain, rest sourced from reference TRBV29-1 and TRBJ1-1, is SAVISQKPSRDICQRGTSLTIQCQVDSQVTMMFWYRQQPGQSLTLIATANQGSEATYESGFVIDKFPISRPNLTFSTLTVSNMSPEDSSIYLCSVEDHLGWSTEAFFGQGTRLTVV.

This chain joins TRBV29-1 and TRBJ1-1; D may be TRBD1 (6 bases). The CDR3 contains 12 residues. The V gene's germline CDR1 is SQVTM and CDR2 ANQGSEA. Trimming shortened V by 7 bases and J by 3 bases, and 12 bases separated the two germline ends. CDR3 sequence: CSARGGYTEAFF. The DNA of the CDR3 is TGCAGCGCAAGAGGGGGATACACTGAAGCTTTCTTT.

This rearrangement joins TRBV12-3 or TRBV12-4 to TRBJ2-1; 13 bases are shared with TRBD2. The CDR3 extends over 15 amino acids. Trimming cost V 6 bases and J 8 bases; bases outside gene matches: 7. CDR3 amino acids: CASSPTSGRADEQFF. The CDR3 coding sequence is TGTGCCAGCAGCCCTACTAGCGGGAGGGCCGATGAGCAGTTCTTC.

The gene calls are TRBV6-5 and TRBJ1-2; D is uncertain. CDR3 length: 11 residues. With 4 bases removed from V and 8 bases from J, the gap between germline ends came to 8 bases. Germline CDR1 is MNHEY and CDR2 is SVGAGI. The CDR3, as DNA: TGTGCCAGCAGTTCCGGCAGGGGCTACACCTTC. As protein: CASSSGRGYTF.

The count of this clonotype is one. The DNA for the CDR3 is TGTGCCAGCAGCCCCAAGGGTTCAGTCACTGAAGCTTTCTTT. Residues: CASSPKGSVTEAFF. V and J are TRBV3-1 and TRBJ1-1; D gene unclear. V lost 4 bases, J lost 4 bases, and 13 bases lay in between. Germline lookup yields CDR1 LGHDT and CDR2 YNNKEL (reference sequence). This CDR3 is 14 amino acids long.

The chain has TRBV5-1 and TRBJ2-1; D may be TRBD1 or TRBD2 (5 bases each). Germline lookup yields CDR1 SGHRS and CDR2 YFSETQ. The germline V and J ends were trimmed by 0 bases and 5 bases, with 18 bases remaining between them. The CDR3 consists of 17 residues. The CDR3 sequence: CASSLAQGSGGNNEQFF. DNA of the CDR3: TGCGCCAGCAGCTTGGCCCAGGGAAGCGGAGGTAACAATGAGCAGTTCTTC.

The chain combines TRBV5-1 with TRBJ2-5; perhaps TRBD1 as D (5 bases). V was trimmed by 5 bases and J by 4 bases, leaving 12 bases between them. The CDR3 extends over 13 amino acids. Germline values: CDR1 SGHRS, CDR2 YFSETQ. CDR3 coding DNA: TGCGCCAGCAGGGTTCAGGGCGGAGAGACCCAGTACTTC. Translating gives CASRVQGGETQYF.

The chain couples TRBV20-1 to TRBJ2-7, with D unclear. Trimming pared 3 bases from V and 3 bases from J, leaving 12 bases between. CDR3 length: 13 residues. Germline V lookup: CDR1 DFQATT, CDR2 SNEGSKA (reference sequence). In nucleotides, the CDR3 is TGCAGTGCTAGCGTCCGAAGTTACTACGAGCAGTACTTC. Amino acids: CSASVRSYYEQYF.

The chain links TRBV5-4 to TRBJ2-4; TRBD2 aligns across 7 bases. This CDR3 contains 15 residues. Germline loops: CDR1 SGHNT, CDR2 YYREEE (reference sequence). Trimming cost V 0 bases and J 7 bases; bases outside gene matches: 7. CDR3 nucleotides: TGTGCCAGCAGCTTGGCCGGGGGGAATGGCAACATTCAGTACTTC. Its translation is CASSLAGGNGNIQYF.

The V and J genes are TRBV2 and TRBJ2-5; no definite D call. This CDR3 has 14 amino acids. CDR1 is SNHLY and CDR2 is FYNNEI in the germline V gene. The V end was cut by 7 bases, the J end by 0 bases, with 12 bases between. CDR3 DNA sequence: TGTGCCAGCAAAGCAGCCTTGTACCAAGAGACCCAGTACTTC. Encoded protein: CASKAALYQETQYF. The entire variable domain, with the rest obtained from reference TRBV2 and TRBJ2-5, is as follows: EPEVTQTPSHQVTQMGQEVILRCVPISNHLYFYWYRQILGQKVEFLVSFYNNEISEKSEIFDDQFSVERPDGSNFTLKIRSTKLEDSAMYFCASKAALYQETQYFGPGTRLLVL.

The chain couples TRBV6-5 to TRBJ1-3; the D gene is possibly TRBD1 (6 bases). Between the trimmed V and J ends, which lost 4 bases and 3 bases, there was a span of 13 bases. Germline-derived CDR1 and CDR2 are MNHEY and SVGAGI. CDR3 size: 15 residues. As DNA, the CDR3 is TGTGCCAGCAGTTCATCAGGGGCAGGTGGAAACACCATATATTTT. Its translation: CASSSSGAGGNTIYF.

The gene calls are TRBV18 and TRBJ2-1, with D perhaps being TRBD1 or TRBD2 (7 bases each). V was trimmed by 0 bases and J by 7 bases, leaving 19 bases between them. CDR3 length: 17 residues. Germline CDR1 reads KGHSH; CDR2 reads LQKENI. The CDR3 nucleotides read TGTGCCAGCTCACCACCGGGAGCGGGACAGAGGGGGAATGAGCAGTTCTTC. Residues: CASSPPGAGQRGNEQFF.

V and J are TRBV25-1 and TRBJ2-5, with D hard to call. Germline V CDR1 and CDR2: MGHDK, SYGVNS. V lost 6 bases to trimming and J lost 5 bases, with 19 bases between them. The CDR3 consists of 15 residues. For the CDR3, the DNA is TGTGCCAGCAGCCCGGCCCTCCAAAGTCGGGAGACCCAGTACTTC. Encoded protein: CASSPALQSRETQYF.

The chain uses TRBV3-1 and TRBJ2-7; 9 bases align to TRBD1. V lost 1 base and J lost 5; bases outside the gene matches: 9. CDR3 length equals 16 residues. From germline, CDR1 is LGHDT and CDR2 YNNKEL (reference sequence). The CDR3 sequence: CASSQAGTGKRNEQYF. Written as DNA, the CDR3 is TGTGCCAGCAGCCAAGCCGGGACAGGGAAAAGGAACGAGCAGTACTTC.

J is TRBJ2-2 and V is TRBV6-5, with a weak D call TRBD2 (6 bases). The CDR3 covers 15 residues. V lost 0 bases, J lost 5 bases, and 10 bases lay in between. Per germline, CDR1 MNHEY and CDR2 SVGAGI. The chain's CDR3 is CASSYSGGGTGELFF. The CDR3 DNA reads TGTGCCAGCAGTTACTCCGGTGGGGGGACCGGGGAGCTGTTTTTT.

This chain uses TRBV28 with TRBJ1-1; D not resolved. The germline V and J ends were trimmed by 7 bases and 7 bases, with 16 bases remaining between them. CDR1 is MDHEN, CDR2 SYDVKM, per germline. The CDR3 has 13 amino acids. In DNA, the CDR3 is TGTGCCAGCACCATAGGGAGTACTAATGAAGCTTTCTTT. Amino acid sequence: CASTIGSTNEAFF.

The genes are TRBV6-1 and TRBJ2-2; D uncertain. V was cut by 3 bases and J by 1 base, with 6 bases left in between. This CDR3 has 14 residues. Germline lookup yields CDR1 MNHNS and CDR2 SASEGT. For the CDR3, the DNA is TGTGCCAGCAGTGAGCAGAGGAACACCGGGGAGCTGTTTTTT. Translating gives CASSEQRNTGELFF.

The rearrangement links TRBV29-1 to TRBJ2-7; TRBD1 might be the D (6 bases). This CDR3 region has 12 residues. CDR1 and CDR2 from the germline V gene are SQVTM and ANQGSEA. The V end was cut by 6 bases, the J end by 6 bases, with 15 bases between. The DNA for the CDR3 is TGCAGCGTAGCTCGGGACAAGGGCGAGCAGTACTTC. Translated: CSVARDKGEQYF.

The rearrangement links TRBV6-5 to TRBJ2-3; 7 nucleotides align to TRBD2. This CDR3 has 17 residues. Trimming removed 2 bases from V and 7 bases from J; junction bases left unmatched: 15. Per the germline V gene, CDR1 is MNHEY and CDR2 is SVGAGI. The CDR3 DNA reads as TGTGCCAGCAGTTACAGCCGACTACCCCGGGGGGAAAATACGCAGTATTTT. Translating gives CASSYSRLPRGENTQYF.

This clonotype was observed once. The rearrangement links TRBV4-1 to TRBJ2-5; D not certain. Germline V lookup: CDR1 MGHRA, CDR2 YSYEKL. The CDR3 contains 15 residues. Trimming stripped 1 base from V and 4 bases from J, with 13 bases between. The CDR3 sequence is CASSQGLGVAETQYF. The DNA for the CDR3 is TGCGCCAGCAGCCAAGGGTTAGGAGTGGCAGAGACCCAGTACTTC.

This rearrangement joins TRBV29-1 to TRBJ2-5; 9 bases map to TRBD2. J lost 5 bases, V lost 6 bases, and 10 bases had no gene match. Germline values: CDR1 SQVTM, CDR2 ANQGSEA. CDR3 length: 14 amino acids. As DNA, the CDR3 is TGCAGCGTCCACCTACTAGCGGGTCGGGAGACCCAGTACTTC. It yields the protein CSVHLLAGRETQYF.

This sequence joins TRBV12-3 or TRBV12-4 and TRBJ1-1; D perhaps matches TRBD1 (6 bases). The CDR3 extends over 14 amino acids. The V end was cut by 2 bases, the J end by 3 bases, with 10 bases between. CDR3 region: CASSLRRGDTEAFF. Written as DNA, the CDR3 is TGTGCCAGCAGTTTACGGAGGGGGGACACTGAAGCTTTCTTT.

The V call is TRBV2, the J call TRBJ2-2; no definite D call. The CDR3 covers 12 residues. Germline V lookup: CDR1 SNHLY, CDR2 FYNNEI. With 7 bases removed from V and 1 base from J, the gap between germline ends came to 4 bases. Written as DNA, the CDR3 is TGTGCCAGCAAGGGGAACACCGGGGAGCTGTTTTTT. This encodes CASKGNTGELFF.

This clonotype was detected only once. The genes are TRBV7-9 and TRBJ2-7; D is ambiguous. The CDR3 is 13 amino acids. V gave up 5 bases and J gave up 5 bases, with 13 bases separating them. Germline lookup yields CDR1 SEHNR and CDR2 FQNEAQ (reference sequence). The CDR3 protein is CASSQTFANEQYF. The CDR3 nucleotides read TGTGCCAGCAGCCAAACGTTCGCGAACGAGCAGTACTTC.

V usage is TRBV27 and J usage is TRBJ2-2, with 12 bases matching TRBD2. Germline assignment: CDR1 MNHEY and CDR2 SMNVEV (reference sequence). The CDR3 has 17 amino acids. With V trimmed by 5 bases and J by 5 bases, 9 bases remained unmatched. Here the CDR3 reads CASSPPGLAGGTGELFF. In nucleotides, the CDR3 is TGTGCCAGCAGTCCCCCGGGGCTAGCGGGAGGGACCGGGGAGCTGTTTTTT.

This clonotype was seen a few times. The rearrangement joins TRBV3-1 to TRBJ2-7; TRBD2 aligns across 9 bases. Germline CDR1 reads LGHDT; CDR2 reads YNNKEL (reference sequence). This CDR3 comprises 12 residues. The ends lost 8 bases at V and 3 bases at J; junction bases unmatched: 2. The CDR3 is CASGGRGYEQYF. In nucleotides, the CDR3 is TGTGCCAGCGGCGGGAGGGGCTACGAGCAGTACTTC.

The rearrangement joins TRBV6-5 to TRBJ1-5; D is perhaps TRBD1 (5 bases). Trimming removed 6 bases at V and 2 bases at J, with 11 bases between. This CDR3 is built from 14 residues. CDR1 and CDR2 (germline): MNHEY, SVGAGI. Here the CDR3 reads CASSPTAGNQPQHF. The CDR3 DNA reads as TGTGCCAGCAGCCCGACAGCGGGCAATCAGCCCCAGCATTTT.

The chain carries TRBV5-1 and TRBJ2-5; the match to TRBD1 covers 7 bases. The CDR3 loop spans 16 amino acids. The junction had 10 bases not matched to a gene; V was cut back by 3 bases and J by 2 bases. Germline V gives CDR1 SGHRS, CDR2 YFSETQ. The CDR3 loop reads CASSYQGTDQQETQYF. Here the CDR3 DNA reads TGCGCCAGCAGCTACCAGGGGACAGATCAACAAGAGACCCAGTACTTC.

V gene TRBV3-1 combines with J gene TRBJ1-1; no clear D. The CDR3 sequence is 12 residues long. CDR1 is LGHDT, CDR2 YNNKEL, per germline (reference sequence). V lost 3 bases to trimming and J lost 4 bases, with 6 bases between them. The CDR3 sequence is CASSHGITEAFF. The CDR3 DNA sequence: TGTGCCAGCAGCCACGGTATCACTGAAGCTTTCTTT.